Below, one TCR beta chain is given with its context. No antigen is known for it. Primers for the PCR totalled 60 Vbeta and 13 Jbeta. Profiled with immunoSEQ multiplex PCR; TCRdb holds only in-frame clones, not every one. The data contain about 200,000 clones, 85% of them seen just once; the ten biggest clones take up about 2.2%. The V and J ends lost 10 bases and 8 bases respectively, with 14 bases between them. From germline, CDR1 is LNHDA and CDR2 SQIVND (reference sequence). This CDR3 comprises 11 residues. These data belong to a study of cytomegalovirus exposure and HLA in healthy donors. Regarding the study as a whole: Another analysis was done later, and it associated roughly 15,000 TCR beta sequences with HLA alleles at 0.05 false discovery rate. Per a prior analysis, the majority of TCR beta V segments were productive roughly 87% or roughly 30% of the time.

This sequence joins TRBV19 and TRBJ1-1; TRBD1 is a possible D gene (6 bases). The sequence was collected from a woman aged 50 to 60 in good health and CMV-seronegative. The specimen was PBMCs. In DNA form, the CDR3 reads TGTGCCACCACCCGACAGGCGGAAGCTTTCTTT. The encoded protein is CATTRQAEAFF.